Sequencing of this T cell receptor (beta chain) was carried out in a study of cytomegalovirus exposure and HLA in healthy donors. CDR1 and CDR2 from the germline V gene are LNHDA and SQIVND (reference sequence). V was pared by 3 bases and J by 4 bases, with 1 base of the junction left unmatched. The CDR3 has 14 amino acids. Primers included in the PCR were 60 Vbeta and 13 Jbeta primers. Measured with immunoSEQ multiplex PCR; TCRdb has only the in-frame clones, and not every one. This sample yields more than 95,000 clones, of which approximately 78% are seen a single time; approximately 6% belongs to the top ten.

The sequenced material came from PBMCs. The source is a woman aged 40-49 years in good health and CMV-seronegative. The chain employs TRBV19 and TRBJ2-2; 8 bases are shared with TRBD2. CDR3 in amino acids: CASSIGTSTGELFF. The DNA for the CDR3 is TGTGCCAGTAGTATTGGGACTAGCACCGGGGAGCTGTTTTTT.